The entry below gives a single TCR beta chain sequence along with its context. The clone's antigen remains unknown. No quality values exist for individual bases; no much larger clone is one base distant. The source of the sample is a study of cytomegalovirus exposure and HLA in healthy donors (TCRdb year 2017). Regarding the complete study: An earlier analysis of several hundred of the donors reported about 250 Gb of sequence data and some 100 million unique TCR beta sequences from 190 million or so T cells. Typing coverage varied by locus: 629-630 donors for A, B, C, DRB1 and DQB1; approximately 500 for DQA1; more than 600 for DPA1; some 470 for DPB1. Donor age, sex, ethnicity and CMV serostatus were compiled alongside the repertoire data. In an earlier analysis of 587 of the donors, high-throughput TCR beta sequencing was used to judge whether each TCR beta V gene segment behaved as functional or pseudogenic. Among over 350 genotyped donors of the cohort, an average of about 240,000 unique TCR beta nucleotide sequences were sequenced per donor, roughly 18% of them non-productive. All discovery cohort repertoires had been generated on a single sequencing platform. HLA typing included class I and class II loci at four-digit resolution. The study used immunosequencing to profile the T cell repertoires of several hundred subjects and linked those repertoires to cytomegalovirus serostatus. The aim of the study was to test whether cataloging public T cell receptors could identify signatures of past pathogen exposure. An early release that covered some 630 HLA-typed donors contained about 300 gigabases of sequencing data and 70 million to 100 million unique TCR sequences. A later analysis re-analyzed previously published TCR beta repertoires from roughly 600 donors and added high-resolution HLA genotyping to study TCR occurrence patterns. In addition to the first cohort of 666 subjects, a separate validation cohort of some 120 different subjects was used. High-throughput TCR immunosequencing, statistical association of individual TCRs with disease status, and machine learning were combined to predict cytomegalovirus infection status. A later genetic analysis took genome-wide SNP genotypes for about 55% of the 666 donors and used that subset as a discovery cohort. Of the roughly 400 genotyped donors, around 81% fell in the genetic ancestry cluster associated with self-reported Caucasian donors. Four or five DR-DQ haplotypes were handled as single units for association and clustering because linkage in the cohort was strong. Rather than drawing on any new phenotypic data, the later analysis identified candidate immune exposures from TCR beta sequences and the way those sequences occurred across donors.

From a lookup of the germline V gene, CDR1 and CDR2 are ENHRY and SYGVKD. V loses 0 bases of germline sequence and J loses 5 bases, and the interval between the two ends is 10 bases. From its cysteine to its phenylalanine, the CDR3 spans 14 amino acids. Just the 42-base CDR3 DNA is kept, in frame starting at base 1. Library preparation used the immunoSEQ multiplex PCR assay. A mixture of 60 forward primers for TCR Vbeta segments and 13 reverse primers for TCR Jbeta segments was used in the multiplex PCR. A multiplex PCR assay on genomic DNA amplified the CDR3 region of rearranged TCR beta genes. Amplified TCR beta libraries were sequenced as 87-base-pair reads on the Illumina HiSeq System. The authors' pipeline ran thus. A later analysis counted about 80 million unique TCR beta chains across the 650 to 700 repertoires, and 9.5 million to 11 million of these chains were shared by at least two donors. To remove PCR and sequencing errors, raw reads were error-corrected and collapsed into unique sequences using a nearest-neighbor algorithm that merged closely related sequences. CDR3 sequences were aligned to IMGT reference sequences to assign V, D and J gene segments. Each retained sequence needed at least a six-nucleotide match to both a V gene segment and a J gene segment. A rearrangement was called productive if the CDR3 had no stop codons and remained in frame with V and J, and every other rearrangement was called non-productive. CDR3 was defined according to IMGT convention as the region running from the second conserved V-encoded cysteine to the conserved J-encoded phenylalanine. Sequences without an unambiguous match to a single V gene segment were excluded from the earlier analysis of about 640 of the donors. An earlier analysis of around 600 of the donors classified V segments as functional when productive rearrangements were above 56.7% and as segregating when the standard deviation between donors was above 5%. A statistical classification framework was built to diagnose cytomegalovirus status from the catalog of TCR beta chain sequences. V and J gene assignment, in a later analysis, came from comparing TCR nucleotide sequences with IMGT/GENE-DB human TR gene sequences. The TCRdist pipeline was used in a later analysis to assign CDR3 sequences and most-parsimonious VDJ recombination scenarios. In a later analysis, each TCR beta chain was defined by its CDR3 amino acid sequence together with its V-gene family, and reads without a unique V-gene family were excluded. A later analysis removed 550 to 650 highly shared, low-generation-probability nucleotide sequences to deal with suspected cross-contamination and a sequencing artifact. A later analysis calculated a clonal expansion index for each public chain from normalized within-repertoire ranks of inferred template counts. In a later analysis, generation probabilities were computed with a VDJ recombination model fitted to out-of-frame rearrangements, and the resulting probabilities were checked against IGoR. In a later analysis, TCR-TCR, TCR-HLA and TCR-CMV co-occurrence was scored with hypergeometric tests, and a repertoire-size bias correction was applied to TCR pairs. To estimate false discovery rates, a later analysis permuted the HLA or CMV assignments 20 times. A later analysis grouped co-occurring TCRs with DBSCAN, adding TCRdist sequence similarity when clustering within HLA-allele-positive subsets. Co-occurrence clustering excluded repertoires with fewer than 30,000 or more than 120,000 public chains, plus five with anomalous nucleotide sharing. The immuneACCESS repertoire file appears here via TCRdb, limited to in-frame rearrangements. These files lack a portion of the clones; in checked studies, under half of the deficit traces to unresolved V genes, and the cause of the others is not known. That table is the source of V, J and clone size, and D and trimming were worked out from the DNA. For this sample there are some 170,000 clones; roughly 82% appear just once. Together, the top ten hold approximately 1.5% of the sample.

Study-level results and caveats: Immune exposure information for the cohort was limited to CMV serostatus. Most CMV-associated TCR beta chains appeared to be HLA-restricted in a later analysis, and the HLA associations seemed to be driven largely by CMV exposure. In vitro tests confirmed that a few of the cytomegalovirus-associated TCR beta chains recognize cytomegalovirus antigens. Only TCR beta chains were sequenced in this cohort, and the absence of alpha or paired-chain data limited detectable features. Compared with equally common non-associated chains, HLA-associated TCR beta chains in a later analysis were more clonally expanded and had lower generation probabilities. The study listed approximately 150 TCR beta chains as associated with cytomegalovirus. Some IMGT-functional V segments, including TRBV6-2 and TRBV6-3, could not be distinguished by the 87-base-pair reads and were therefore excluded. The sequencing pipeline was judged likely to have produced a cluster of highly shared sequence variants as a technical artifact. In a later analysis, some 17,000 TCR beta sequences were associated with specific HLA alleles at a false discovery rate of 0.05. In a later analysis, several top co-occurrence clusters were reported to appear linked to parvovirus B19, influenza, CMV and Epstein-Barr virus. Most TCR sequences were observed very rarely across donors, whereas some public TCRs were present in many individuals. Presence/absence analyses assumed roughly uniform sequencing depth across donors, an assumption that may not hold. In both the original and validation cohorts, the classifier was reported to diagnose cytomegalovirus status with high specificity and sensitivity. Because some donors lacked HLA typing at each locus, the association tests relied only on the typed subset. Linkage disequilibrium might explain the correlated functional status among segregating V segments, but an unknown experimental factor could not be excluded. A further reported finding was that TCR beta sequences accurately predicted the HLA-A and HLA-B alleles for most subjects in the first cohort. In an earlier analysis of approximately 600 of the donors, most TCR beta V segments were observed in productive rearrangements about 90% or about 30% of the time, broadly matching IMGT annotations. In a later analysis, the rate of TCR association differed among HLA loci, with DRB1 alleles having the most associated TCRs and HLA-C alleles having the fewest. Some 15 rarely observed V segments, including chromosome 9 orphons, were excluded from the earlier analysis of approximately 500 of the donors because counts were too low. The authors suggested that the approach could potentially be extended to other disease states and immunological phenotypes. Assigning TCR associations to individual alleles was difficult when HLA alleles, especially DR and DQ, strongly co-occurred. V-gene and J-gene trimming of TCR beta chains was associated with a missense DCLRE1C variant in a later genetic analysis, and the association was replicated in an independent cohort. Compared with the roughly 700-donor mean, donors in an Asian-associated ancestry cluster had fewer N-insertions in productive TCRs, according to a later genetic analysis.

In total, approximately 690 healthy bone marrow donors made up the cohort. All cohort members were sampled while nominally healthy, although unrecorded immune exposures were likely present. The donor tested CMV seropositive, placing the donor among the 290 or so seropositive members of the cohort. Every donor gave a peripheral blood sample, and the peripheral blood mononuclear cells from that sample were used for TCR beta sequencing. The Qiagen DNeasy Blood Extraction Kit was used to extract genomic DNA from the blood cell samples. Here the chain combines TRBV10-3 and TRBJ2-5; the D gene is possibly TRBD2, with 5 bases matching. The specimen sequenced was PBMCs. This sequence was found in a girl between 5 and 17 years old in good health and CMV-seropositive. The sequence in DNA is TGTGCCATCAGTGAGTCGAGGGCTGGGGAGACCCAGTACTTC. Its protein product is CAISESRAGETQYF.